This T cell receptor (beta chain) emerged from a study of T cells in Graves' hyperthyroidism and ophthalmopathy. Deletions cut 4 bases from V and 5 bases from J, with 9 bases between. The CDR3 runs to 12 residues. CDR1 and CDR2 from the germline V gene are SNHLY and FYNNEI. RNA transcripts gave rise to amplified TCR beta CDR3 regions. First-round RT-PCR targeting the TCR CDR3 was performed with the HTBI primer set. TCRdb passed the multiplex PCR reads through MiXCR, listing each CDR3 protein once. The table has about 340,000 distinct CDR3 sequences, about 20% seen once; the top ten hold 45% to 55%. Aged 18 to 65, the patients had hyperthyroidism that was newly diagnosed and had lasted under 2 months. Lactation, pregnancy, other autoimmune disease or uncontrolled infection excluded patients.

This TCR was sampled from a woman aged 50 to 65 with Graves' hyperthyroidism. This rearrangement joins TRBV2 to TRBJ2-7; possibly TRBD1 for D (6 bases). The sequenced sample consisted of blood. This chain's CDR3 is CASSGGPDEQYV. The DNA for the CDR3 is TGTGCCAGCAGTGGGGGGCCGGACGAGCAGTACGTC.